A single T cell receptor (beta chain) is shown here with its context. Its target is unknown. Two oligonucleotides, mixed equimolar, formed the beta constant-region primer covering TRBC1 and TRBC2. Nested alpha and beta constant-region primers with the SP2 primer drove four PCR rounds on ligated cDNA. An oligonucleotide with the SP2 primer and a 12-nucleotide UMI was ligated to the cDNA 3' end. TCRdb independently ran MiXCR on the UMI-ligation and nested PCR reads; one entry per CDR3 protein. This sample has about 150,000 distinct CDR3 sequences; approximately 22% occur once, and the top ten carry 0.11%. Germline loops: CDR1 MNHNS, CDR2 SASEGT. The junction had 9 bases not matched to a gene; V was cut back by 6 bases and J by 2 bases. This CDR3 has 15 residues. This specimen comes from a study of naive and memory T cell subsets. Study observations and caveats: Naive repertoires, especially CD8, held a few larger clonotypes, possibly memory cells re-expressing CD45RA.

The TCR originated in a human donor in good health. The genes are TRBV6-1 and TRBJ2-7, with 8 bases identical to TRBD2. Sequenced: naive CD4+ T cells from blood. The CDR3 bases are TGTGCCAGCAGCCTCCCAGCGGGGGCCCCCTACGAGCAGTACTTC. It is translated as CASSLPAGAPYEQYF.